These T cell receptor beta chains were read from a single sample in a study of blood T cell repertoires in COVID-19. Only in-frame clones appear in the TCRdb table, and some are missing; sequencing was by immunoSEQ multiplex PCR. The table shows 50,000 to 70,000 clones, with 78% occurring only once. Input material: peripheral blood. Receptors were obtained from a human donor in a cohort sampled during active COVID-19. Both conserved end residues are part of each CDR3. The order of the fields is V gene, clone size, D gene, J gene, CDR3 protein, CDR3 DNA. D genes are given only for firm matches. Clone size is not always given. Where it is, it says once, few, many or a class for expanded clones.

v_gene: TRBV4-1; abundance: once; d_gene: TRBD2; j_gene: TRBJ2-7; CDR3aa: CASKERESQYEQYF; CDR3nt: TGCGCCAGCAAAGAGCGGGAGTCGCAGTACGAGCAGTACTTC
v_gene: TRBV11-3; abundance: NA; d_gene: NA; j_gene: TRBJ2-7; CDR3aa: CASSLDLGYEQYF; CDR3nt: TGTGCCAGCAGCTTAGATCTAGGCTACGAGCAGTACTTC
v_gene: TRBV7-2; abundance: NA; d_gene: NA; j_gene: TRBJ1-5; CDR3aa: CASSLRGFNQPQHF; CDR3nt: TGTGCCAGCAGCTTAAGAGGGTTCAATCAGCCCCAGCATTTT
v_gene: TRBV27; abundance: few; d_gene: TRBD1; j_gene: TRBJ1-5; CDR3aa: CASSLNRDSTIQHF; CDR3nt: TGTGCCAGCAGTTTAAACCGGGACAGTACAATCCAGCATTTT
v_gene: TRBV30; abundance: NA; d_gene: NA; j_gene: TRBJ1-1; CDR3aa: CAWSEQGLIMNTEAFF; CDR3nt: TGTGCCTGGAGTGAGCAGGGCCTCATCATGAACACTGAAGCTTTCTTT
v_gene: TRBV18; abundance: NA; d_gene: NA; j_gene: TRBJ1-2; CDR3aa: CASSEDRSYGYTF; CDR3nt: TGTGCCAGCTCAGAAGACAGGAGCTATGGCTACACCTTC
v_gene: TRBV7-2; abundance: NA; d_gene: NA; j_gene: TRBJ2-7; CDR3aa: CASSAGGPRHEQYF; CDR3nt: TGTGCCAGCAGCGCCGGGGGTCCTAGGCACGAGCAGTACTTC
v_gene: TRBV19; abundance: NA; d_gene: NA; j_gene: TRBJ2-3; CDR3aa: CASSIEPALNTDTQYF; CDR3nt: TGTGCCAGTAGTATAGAACCAGCACTAAACACAGATACGCAGTATTTT
v_gene: TRBV7-6; abundance: once; d_gene: TRBD2; j_gene: TRBJ2-3; CDR3aa: CASSLDGLVSDTQYF; CDR3nt: TGTGCCAGCAGCTTAGATGGACTAGTGTCAGATACGCAGTATTTT
v_gene: TRBV2; abundance: NA; d_gene: NA; j_gene: TRBJ2-6; CDR3aa: CASSSSGANVLTF; CDR3nt: TGTGCCAGCAGCAGCTCTGGGGCCAACGTCCTGACTTTC
v_gene: TRBV12-5; abundance: NA; d_gene: TRBD1; j_gene: TRBJ1-5; CDR3aa: CASGLRGRGHEGNQPQHF; CDR3nt: TGTGCTAGTGGTTTGAGGGGCAGGGGGCATGAGGGCAATCAGCCCCAGCATTTT
v_gene: TRBV2; abundance: NA; d_gene: TRBD2; j_gene: TRBJ2-7; CDR3aa: CASSEERGLNYEQYF; CDR3nt: TGTGCCAGCAGTGAAGAGCGGGGGTTAAACTACGAGCAGTACTTC
v_gene: TRBV20-1; abundance: NA; d_gene: NA; j_gene: TRBJ2-7; CDR3aa: CSATSSYEQYF; CDR3nt: TGCAGTGCTACTAGCTCCTACGAGCAGTACTTC
v_gene: TRBV7-9; abundance: NA; d_gene: NA; j_gene: TRBJ2-7; CDR3aa: CASSLEQGRYEQYF; CDR3nt: TGTGCCAGCAGCTTAGAGCAGGGTCGCTACGAGCAGTACTTC
v_gene: TRBV11-2; abundance: NA; d_gene: TRBD1; j_gene: TRBJ2-7; CDR3aa: CASSLARGGFSSYEQYF; CDR3nt: TGTGCCAGCAGCTTAGCAAGAGGGGGCTTCAGCTCCTACGAGCAGTACTTC
v_gene: TRBV2; abundance: NA; d_gene: TRBD1; j_gene: TRBJ2-3; CDR3aa: CASRRQGIADTQYF; CDR3nt: TGTGCCAGCAGGAGACAGGGGATTGCAGATACGCAGTATTTT
v_gene: TRBV21-1; abundance: NA; d_gene: NA; j_gene: TRBJ2-7; CDR3aa: CASSSSIGTGHDKISYEQYF; CDR3nt: TGTGCCAGCAGCTCCTCGATTGGGACAGGCCATGATAAGATCTCCTACGAGCAGTACTTC
v_gene: TRBV5-4; abundance: NA; d_gene: NA; j_gene: TRBJ1-2; CDR3aa: CASSLEPRRGYTF; CDR3nt: TGTGCCAGCAGCTTGGAGCCGAGGAGAGGCTACACCTTC
v_gene: TRBV28; abundance: NA; d_gene: TRBD1; j_gene: TRBJ2-1; CDR3aa: CASSFQGAKSREQFF; CDR3nt: TGTGCCAGCAGTTTTCAGGGGGCTAAGTCCCGTGAGCAGTTCTTC
v_gene: TRBV18; abundance: NA; d_gene: TRBD2; j_gene: TRBJ2-5; CDR3aa: CASSPPLAGRQETQYF; CDR3nt: TGTGCCAGCTCACCACCCCTAGCGGGGCGCCAAGAGACCCAGTACTTC